The source of this TCR beta chain is a study of T cell responses to AZD1222 COVID-19 vaccine. Germline CDR1 SGHNT, CDR2 YENEEA. This CDR3 is 13 amino acids long. Germline trimming cut 5 bases from V and 2 bases from J; bases unmatched to any gene: 2. A note on this clone: Antigen unknown.

The protocol was immunoSEQ multiplex PCR, while the TCRdb copy is restricted to in-frame clones and leaves out a portion. The data hold more than 95,000 clones, with more than 85% observed a single time. Study-level points and caveats: Two doses of AZD1222 preceded a rise in Spike-specific TCR breadth and depth. White British people made up most donors, females outnumbered males, and clonal diversity was possibly underestimated. There were repertoire samples only from the period after the peak T cell response. Recipients of AZD1222 seropositive at baseline numbered only 5 or 6.

The rearrangement links TRBV11-3 to TRBJ2-5; the match to TRBD1 covers 7 bases. This specimen consisted of peripheral blood, obtained on day 0 of AZD1222 vaccination. The clonotype comes from an adult in good health. The CDR3 region has the DNA TGTGCCAGCAGCCGGGGACAGCAAGAGACCCAGTACTTC. Translating it yields CASSRGQQETQYF. Filled out from reference TRBV11-3 and TRBJ2-5, the complete variable domain reads EAGVVQSPRYKIIEKKQPVAFWCNPISGHNTLYWYLQNLGQGPELLIRYENEEAVDDSQLPKDRFSAERLKGVDSTLKIQPAELGDSAVYLCASSRGQQETQYFGPGTRLLVL.